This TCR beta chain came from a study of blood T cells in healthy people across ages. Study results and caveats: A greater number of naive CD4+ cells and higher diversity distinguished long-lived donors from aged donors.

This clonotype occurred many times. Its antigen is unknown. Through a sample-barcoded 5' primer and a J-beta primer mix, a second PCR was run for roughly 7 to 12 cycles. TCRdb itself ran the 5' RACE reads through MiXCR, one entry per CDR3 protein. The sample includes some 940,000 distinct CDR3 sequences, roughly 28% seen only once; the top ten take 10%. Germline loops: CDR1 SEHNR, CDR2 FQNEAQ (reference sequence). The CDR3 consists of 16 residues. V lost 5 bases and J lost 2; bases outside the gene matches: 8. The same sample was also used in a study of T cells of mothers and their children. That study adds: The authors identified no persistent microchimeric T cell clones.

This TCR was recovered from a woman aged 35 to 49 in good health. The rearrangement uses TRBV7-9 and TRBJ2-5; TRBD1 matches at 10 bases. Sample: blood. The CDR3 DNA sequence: TGTGCCAGCAGCCAAAGCCGGGACAGGGGTCAAGAGACCCAGTACTTC. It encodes CASSQSRDRGQETQYF.